Presented here are 25 T cell receptor beta chains from one specimen sequenced in a study of OX40 agonist ivuxolimab in advanced cancers. Sequencing was performed with immunoSEQ multiplex PCR; in TCRdb, only in-frame clones are kept and a portion is missing. In the table there are more than 55,000 clones, about 89% of which are singletons. The material sequenced was CD4+ or CD8+ T cells sorted from blood, taken in a trial of the OX40 agonist ivuxolimab. Receptors were obtained from an adult with an advanced solid tumor such as melanoma, head and neck, liver or kidney cancer.

The chain joins TRBV2 to TRBJ2-2; D gene ambiguous. The germline V and J ends were trimmed by 0 bases and 1 base, with 15 bases remaining between them. The CDR3 length is 18 residues. The germline V gene encodes CDR1 SNHLY and CDR2 FYNNEI. CDR3 bases: TGTGCCAGCAGTGAAGCGCTTTGGCAACAACGGAACACCGGGGAGCTGTTTTTT. Its translation: CASSEALWQQRNTGELFF.

The chain links TRBV18 to TRBJ2-7, with 11 bases identical to TRBD2. Per germline, CDR1 KGHSH and CDR2 LQKENI. The J segment lost 3 bases and the V segment lost 8 bases, leaving 0 bases of the junction unmatched. The CDR3 extends over 12 amino acids. CDR3 nucleotide sequence: TGTGCCAGCACTAGCGGGGGCTACGAGCAGTACTTC. It codes for CASTSGGYEQYF.

This clone was observed once. The identical CDR3 is also encoded by other nucleotide sequences in the sample. The rearrangement joins TRBV5-1 to TRBJ1-5; D not certain. The CDR3 totals 14 residues. Trimming took 0 bases from V and 3 from J, leaving 7 bases between them. CDR1 is SGHRS, CDR2 YFSETQ, per germline. Written as DNA, the CDR3 is TGCGCCAGCAGCTTGGAAGGGTCCAATCAGCCCCAGCATTTT. Amino acids: CASSLEGSNQPQHF.

The CDR3 DNA sequence: TGCGCCAGCAGTGAGGGGTCTGGACAACCCGGGACTAGCGGGAGGCCCTACGAGCAGTACTTC. Its protein is CASSEGSGQPGTSGRPYEQYF. This chain joins TRBV10-1 and TRBJ2-7; 15 nucleotides align to TRBD2. V was pared by 2 bases and J by 2 bases, with 16 bases of the junction left unmatched. Germline V gene sequence: CDR1 WNHNN, CDR2 SYGVQD (reference sequence). This CDR3 region has 21 residues.

This clone occurred once. The chain recombines TRBV7-3 with TRBJ2-3; D perhaps matches TRBD2 (7 bases). The CDR3 spans 15 residues. Trimming removed 3 bases at V and 5 bases at J, with 15 bases between. From germline, CDR1 is SGHTA and CDR2 FQGTGA. CDR3 protein: CASSFIRGGIDTQYF. Written as DNA, the CDR3 is TGTGCCAGCAGCTTTATCAGGGGAGGGATAGATACGCAGTATTTT.

This chain links TRBV11-3 with TRBJ2-1; TRBD2 is a possible D gene (5 bases). Looked up from germline, CDR1 is SGHNT and CDR2 is YENEEA. CDR3 length: 14 amino acids. The germline V and J ends were trimmed by 5 bases and 0 bases, with 8 bases remaining between them. The DNA for the CDR3 is TGTGCCAGCAGCCACGGACTCTCCTACAATGAGCAGTTCTTC. Protein: CASSHGLSYNEQFF. Complete variable domain (other parts from reference TRBV11-3 and TRBJ2-1): EAGVVQSPRYKIIEKKQPVAFWCNPISGHNTLYWYLQNLGQGPELLIRYENEEAVDDSQLPKDRFSAERLKGVDSTLKIQPAELGDSAVYLCASSHGLSYNEQFFGPGTRLTVL.

The rearrangement joins TRBV10-3 to TRBJ1-2, with TRBD1 as a possible D gene (6 bases). With 0 bases removed from V and 4 bases from J, the gap between germline ends came to 24 bases. The CDR3 length is 19 residues. The germline V gene has CDR1 ENHRY and CDR2 SYGVKD. The chain's CDR3 is CAISESTIGGGGGIYGYTF. The CDR3 DNA sequence: TGTGCCATCAGTGAGTCGACTATCGGAGGGGGGGGAGGAATCTATGGCTACACCTTC.

With regard to this clone: The sample has other DNA sequences that encode this CDR3 too. V is TRBV7-2 and J is TRBJ1-4, with D maybe TRBD1 (5 bases). V lost 1 base to trimming and J lost 7 bases, with 13 bases between them. There are 15 residues in the CDR3. Germline V gene sequence: CDR1 SGHTA, CDR2 FQGNSA. For the CDR3, the DNA is TGTGCCAGCAGCTTAGTTAGCGGGGGTGGTGAAAAACTGTTTTTT. This gives the protein CASSLVSGGGEKLFF.

This chain joins TRBV6-5 and TRBJ1-2; D is unclear. V gave up 6 bases and J gave up 4 bases, with 6 bases separating them. The CDR3 has 11 amino acids. Germline lookup yields CDR1 MNHEY and CDR2 SVGAGI. CDR3 residues: CASRSTYGYTF. The CDR3 DNA reads TGTGCCAGCAGATCGACCTATGGCTACACCTTC.

The rearrangement joins TRBV7-2 to TRBJ2-7; perhaps TRBD1 as D (6 bases). The CDR3 has 13 amino acids. V was trimmed by 5 bases and J by 9 bases, leaving 17 bases between them. Looked up from germline, CDR1 is SGHTA and CDR2 is FQGNSA. The CDR3, as DNA: TGTGCCAGCAGCCTCCTGACAGGTTTAGGGCAGTACTTC. Amino acids: CASSLLTGLGQYF.

This chain joins TRBV9 and TRBJ1-1, with TRBD1 matching over 7 bases. V shed 4 bases, J shed 0 bases, and the junction held 3 bases outside the gene matches. The CDR3 runs to 14 residues. The germline V gene has CDR1 SGDLS and CDR2 YYNGEE. The CDR3, as DNA: TGTGCCAGCAGCTCAGGGGGGGTGAACACTGAAGCTTTCTTT. This translates into CASSSGGVNTEAFF.

The genes are TRBV28 and TRBJ1-4; TRBD1 aligns across 9 bases. This CDR3 region has 16 residues. Trimming cost V 4 bases and J 4 bases; bases outside gene matches: 7. Germline loops: CDR1 MDHEN, CDR2 SYDVKM. For the CDR3, the DNA is TGTGCCAGCAGTTCCACAGGGGGCCGGGATAATGAAAAACTGTTTTTT. It translates to CASSSTGGRDNEKLFF.

The rearrangement links TRBV11-3 to TRBJ2-2, with D perhaps TRBD1 (6 bases). V was clipped by 4 bases and J by 6 bases, with 12 bases between them. The CDR3 consists of 14 residues. Germline CDR1 SGHNT, CDR2 YENEEA. In DNA, the CDR3 is TGTGCCAGCAGCTCGGGGACACGGTCCGGGGAGCTGTTTTTT. This encodes CASSSGTRSGELFF.

This clone has just one count. Other DNA sequences within the sample encode an identical CDR3. This chain joins TRBV5-1 and TRBJ1-2, with 7 bases aligning to TRBD1. CDR3 size: 13 residues. In germline, CDR1 is SGHRS, CDR2 YFSETQ. V was pared by 4 bases and J by 2 bases, with 2 bases of the junction left unmatched. The CDR3 coding sequence is TGCGCCAGCAGCCCGGACAGGAACTATGGCTACACCTTC. This gives the protein CASSPDRNYGYTF.

This chain links TRBV7-8 with TRBJ2-1, with D possibly being TRBD2 (5 bases). Trimming removed 5 bases at V and 0 bases at J, with 14 bases between. CDR1 and CDR2 (germline): SGHVS, FQNEAQ. The CDR3 has 16 amino acids. In nucleotides, the CDR3 is TGTGCCAGCAGCCCGCTGCGGGCGGGCTCCTACAATGAGCAGTTCTTC. Amino acid sequence: CASSPLRAGSYNEQFF.

The chain carries TRBV7-2 and TRBJ1-5; perhaps TRBD1 as D (5 bases). There are 16 residues in the CDR3. The germline gives CDR1 SGHTA, CDR2 FQGNSA. The germline V and J ends were trimmed by 1 base and 6 bases, with 16 bases remaining between them. CDR3 in amino acids: CASSLEAGPLGQPQHF. The CDR3 DNA follows: TGTGCCAGCAGCTTAGAGGCAGGGCCTCTCGGTCAGCCCCAGCATTTT.

The chain joins TRBV7-2 to TRBJ1-5; D gene ambiguous. CDR3 size: 15 residues. In germline, CDR1 is SGHTA, CDR2 FQGNSA. V lost 1 base and J lost 3, with 10 bases in between. Here the CDR3 reads CASSLGVWANQPQHF. The DNA for the CDR3 is TGTGCCAGCAGCTTAGGAGTATGGGCCAATCAGCCCCAGCATTTT.

The V and J genes are TRBV5-1 and TRBJ2-7, with D perhaps TRBD1 or TRBD2 (6 bases each). V was shortened by 2 bases and J by 0 bases, with 15 bases between the two germline ends. CDR3 size: 16 residues. The V gene's germline CDR1 is SGHRS and CDR2 YFSETQ. Written as DNA, the CDR3 is TGCGCCAGCAGCTTCGATGGGGGGCTTAGCTCCTACGAGCAGTACTTC. Protein product: CASSFDGGLSSYEQYF.

The J gene is TRBJ2-1, the V gene TRBV14; TRBD2 is a possible D gene (5 bases). Germline V gene data show CDR1 as SGHDN and CDR2 as FVKESK. V was clipped by 4 bases and J by 3 bases, with 13 bases between them. The CDR3 length is 15 residues. CDR3 coding DNA: TGTGCCAGCAGCCTAACTAGGGTAATCTACAATGAGCAGTTCTTC. Protein product: CASSLTRVIYNEQFF.

The chain couples TRBV5-8 to TRBJ1-1, with D tentatively TRBD1 (6 bases). V was cut by 5 bases and J by 4 bases, with 12 bases left in between. There are 13 residues in the CDR3. In germline, CDR1 is SGHTS, CDR2 YDEGEE. CDR3 in amino acids: CASRGTGSTEAFF. DNA of the CDR3: TGTGCCAGCAGGGGAACAGGGTCCACTGAAGCTTTCTTT.

This clone was counted once. The chain's CDR3 is CATSRDFSAGAYNEQFF. The CDR3 DNA reads TGTGCCACCAGCAGAGATTTTAGCGCGGGGGCCTACAATGAGCAGTTCTTC. The chain has TRBV15 and TRBJ2-1; 7 bases are a match to TRBD2. CDR3 length equals 17 residues. Unmatched junction bases numbered 7, after V lost 0 bases and J lost 2 bases. From germline, CDR1 is LNHNV and CDR2 YYDKDF (reference sequence).

The gene calls are TRBV9 and TRBJ1-5; TRBD1 matches at 9 bases. The CDR3 runs 15 residues. Germline-derived CDR1 and CDR2 are SGDLS and YYNGEE. V trimming: 3 bases; J trimming: 6 bases; junction bases outside the gene matches: 7. CDR3 sequence (DNA): TGTGCCAGCAGCGCGAGGGGGGACAGGGCTCAGCCCCAGCATTTT. The encoded protein is CASSARGDRAQPQHF.

The table lists this clone with a count of one. The chain carries TRBV18 and TRBJ1-3; the match to TRBD1 covers 7 bases. V trimming: 4 bases; J trimming: 3 bases; junction bases outside the gene matches: 3. The CDR3 spans 14 residues. In germline, CDR1 is KGHSH, CDR2 LQKENI. This CDR3 is CASSQGANGNTIYF. The CDR3 coding sequence is TGTGCCAGCTCACAGGGGGCTAATGGAAACACCATATATTTT.

V usage is TRBV25-1 and J usage is TRBJ2-2, with D perhaps being TRBD1 or TRBD2 (6 bases each). The germline V gene encodes CDR1 MGHDK and CDR2 SYGVNS. V was trimmed by 6 bases and J by 3 bases, leaving 14 bases between them. This CDR3 has 15 amino acids. The CDR3 DNA reads TGTGCCAGCAGGAAACAGGGCGGGGACACCGGGGAGCTGTTTTTT. Translation: CASRKQGGDTGELFF.

The chain is built from TRBV4-3 and TRBJ2-1; the match to TRBD1 covers 7 bases. The CDR3 runs 16 residues. J was trimmed by 10 bases and V by 1 base; bases with no gene match: 13. Germline CDR1 is LGHNA and CDR2 is YSLEER. The CDR3 sequence: CASSQVRGRGGGEQFF. CDR3 coding DNA: TGCGCCAGCAGCCAAGTTCGTGGACGAGGGGGCGGGGAGCAGTTCTTC.